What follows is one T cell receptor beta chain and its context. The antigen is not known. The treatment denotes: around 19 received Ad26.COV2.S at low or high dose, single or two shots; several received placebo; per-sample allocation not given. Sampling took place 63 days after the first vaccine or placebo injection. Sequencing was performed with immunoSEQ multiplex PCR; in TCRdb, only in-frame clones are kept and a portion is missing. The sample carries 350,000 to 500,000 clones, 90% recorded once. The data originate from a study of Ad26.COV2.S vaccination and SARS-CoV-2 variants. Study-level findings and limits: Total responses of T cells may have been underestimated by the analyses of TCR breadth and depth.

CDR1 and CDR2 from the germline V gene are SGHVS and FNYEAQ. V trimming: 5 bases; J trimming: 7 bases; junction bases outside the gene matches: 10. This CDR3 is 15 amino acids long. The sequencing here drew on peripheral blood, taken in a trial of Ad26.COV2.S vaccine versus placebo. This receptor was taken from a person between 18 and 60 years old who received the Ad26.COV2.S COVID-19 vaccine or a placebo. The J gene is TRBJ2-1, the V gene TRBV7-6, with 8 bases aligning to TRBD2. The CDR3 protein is CASSRSGSSWNEQFF. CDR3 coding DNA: TGTGCCAGCAGCCGAAGCGGGAGTTCCTGGAATGAGCAGTTCTTC. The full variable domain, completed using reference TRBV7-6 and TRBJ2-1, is GAGVSQSPRYKVTKRGQDVALRCDPISGHVSLYWYRQALGQGPEFLTYFNYEAQQDKSGLPNDRFSAERPEGSISTLTIQRTEQRDSAMYRCASSRSGSSWNEQFFGPGTRLTVL.